This passage covers 16 T cell receptor beta chains from one sample sequenced in a study of technical replicates of blood from a handful of donors. Clones were read by immunoSEQ multiplex PCR, and TCRdb kept only the in-frame ones, dropping some. The table includes more than 80,000 clones, roughly 94% detected once. Sequencing input: T cells isolated from PBMCs. These receptors originate from a human donor in good health.

The chain is built from TRBV7-2 and TRBJ2-3; a weak D match, TRBD2 (5 bases). V was trimmed by 5 bases and J by 4 bases, leaving 28 bases between them. The germline V gene encodes CDR1 SGHTA and CDR2 FQGNSA. This CDR3 comprises 19 residues. The CDR3 region has the DNA TGTGCCAGCAGCCCTCGCTCAAACCTGCTAGCAGAGCTCCCAGATACGCAGTATTTT. Encoded protein: CASSPRSNLLAELPDTQYF.

V and J are TRBV19 and TRBJ2-3; D is uncertain. With 7 bases removed from V and 0 bases from J, the gap between germline ends came to 11 bases. CDR1 and CDR2 from the germline V gene are LNHDA and SQIVND (reference sequence). This CDR3 contains 14 residues. CDR3 bases: TGTGCCAGTAAGAAGCTAACTAGCACAGATACGCAGTATTTT. This encodes CASKKLTSTDTQYF.

This sequence joins TRBV6-5 and TRBJ2-3, with a possible D match to TRBD2 (6 bases). The V end lost 8 bases, the J end lost 1 base, and 16 bases lay between the germline ends. The germline V gene encodes CDR1 MNHEY and CDR2 SVGAGI. This CDR3 has 15 amino acids. CDR3 residues: CASPKPLAGTDTQYF. The DNA of the CDR3 is TGTGCCAGCCCTAAGCCCTTAGCGGGCACAGATACGCAGTATTTT.

The V gene is TRBV28, the J gene TRBJ2-7; D is uncertain. The V and J ends lost 8 bases and 3 bases respectively, with 8 bases between them. Looked up from germline, CDR1 is MDHEN and CDR2 is SYDVKM. This CDR3 spans 11 amino acids. This chain's CDR3 is CASGLYYEQYF. The CDR3 nucleotides read TGTGCCAGCGGGCTATACTACGAGCAGTACTTC.

The J gene is TRBJ2-7, the V gene TRBV6-6; D might be TRBD2 (5 bases). The V end lost 2 bases, the J end lost 5 bases, and 10 bases lay between the germline ends. The germline CDR1 and CDR2 sequences are MNHNY and SVGAGI (reference sequence). The CDR3 totals 13 residues. This CDR3 reads CASSYTLANEQYF. The CDR3 DNA follows: TGTGCCAGCAGTTACACTCTAGCTAACGAGCAGTACTTC.

The chain carries TRBV7-2 and TRBJ2-1; the match to TRBD1 covers 10 bases. V trimming: 5 bases; J trimming: 10 bases; junction bases outside the gene matches: 11. The germline gives CDR1 SGHTA, CDR2 FQGNSA. The CDR3 covers 15 residues. In nucleotides, the CDR3 is TGTGCCAGCAGCCGGACAGGGGGAGTCTCTCGCGAGCAGTTCTTC. Protein sequence: CASSRTGGVSREQFF.

The rearrangement uses TRBV7-9 and TRBJ2-1, with 9 bases matching TRBD1. Germline V lookup: CDR1 SEHNR, CDR2 FQNEAQ (reference sequence). This CDR3 contains 19 residues. J lost 4 bases, V lost 2 bases, and 15 bases had no gene match. In nucleotides, the CDR3 is TGTGCCAGCAGCTTACCGGTGACAGGGGGAGGAGAACTTTACAATGAGCAGTTCTTC. The encoded protein is CASSLPVTGGGELYNEQFF. The complete variable domain, with remaining parts taken from reference TRBV7-9 and TRBJ2-1, reads DTGVSQNPRHKITKRGQNVTFRCDPISEHNRLYWYRQTLGQGPEFLTYFQNEAQLEKSRLLSDRFSAERPKGSFSTLEIQRTEQGDSAMYLCASSLPVTGGGELYNEQFFGPGTRLTVL.

The gene calls are TRBV27 and TRBJ2-2; TRBD1 agrees at 7 bases. Germline trimming cut 5 bases from V and 1 base from J; bases unmatched to any gene: 1. This CDR3 is built from 14 residues. Germline CDR1 is MNHEY and CDR2 is SMNVEV (reference sequence). The DNA for the CDR3 is TGTGCCAGCAGTAACAGGGGGAACACCGGGGAGCTGTTTTTT. Translating gives CASSNRGNTGELFF.

This chain links TRBV4-1 with TRBJ2-3, with 7 bases lining up with TRBD1. V lost 4 bases, J lost 3 bases, and 1 base stayed unmatched. The germline V gene has CDR1 MGHRA and CDR2 YSYEKL. The CDR3 runs 13 residues. Here the CDR3 DNA reads TGCGCCAGCAGCCCGGGACAGACAGATACGCAGTATTTT. Protein sequence: CASSPGQTDTQYF.

This clone was seen a single time. This rearrangement joins TRBV25-1 to TRBJ2-1, with 12 positions matching TRBD2. Germline V gene lookup returns CDR1 MGHDK and CDR2 SYGVNS. This CDR3 spans 16 amino acids. V was pared by 2 bases and J by 6 bases, with 5 bases of the junction left unmatched. CDR3 protein: CASSEPGLAGVNEQFF. The CDR3 DNA sequence: TGTGCCAGCAGTGAACCGGGACTAGCGGGCGTCAATGAGCAGTTCTTC.

The genes are TRBV5-4 and TRBJ2-3; D possibly corresponds to TRBD2 (6 bases). The germline gives CDR1 SGHNT, CDR2 YYREEE (reference sequence). This CDR3 is built from 14 residues. V lost 6 bases and J 4 bases, leaving 15 bases between the germline ends. The CDR3 coding sequence is TGTGCCAGCACCTGGGGGGTAGGGGCAGATACGCAGTATTTT. This sequence encodes CASTWGVGADTQYF.

The chain employs TRBV11-3 and TRBJ1-1; possibly TRBD1 for D (6 bases). CDR1 and CDR2 (germline): SGHNT, YENEEA. V was clipped by 5 bases and J by 0 bases, with 16 bases between them. This CDR3 spans 16 amino acids. The CDR3 reads CASSDRDTVMNTEAFF. In DNA, the CDR3 is TGTGCCAGCAGCGACCGGGACACCGTCATGAACACTGAAGCTTTCTTT.

The rearrangement joins TRBV19 to TRBJ1-4, with 8 bases aligning to TRBD1. J was trimmed by 4 bases and V by 9 bases; bases with no gene match: 13. There are 16 residues in the CDR3. Germline V CDR1 and CDR2: LNHDA, SQIVND (reference sequence). Here the CDR3 DNA reads TGTGCCAGCACAACAACTCCGGGACAGGATAATGAAAAACTGTTTTTT. Translating gives CASTTTPGQDNEKLFF.

This chain joins TRBV30 and TRBJ2-2; a possible D gene is TRBD2 (5 bases). Trimming took 4 bases from V and 4 from J, leaving 13 bases between them. Germline CDR1 GTSNPN, CDR2 SVGIG (reference sequence). CDR3 size: 14 residues. The CDR3 bases are TGTGCCTGGAAGGGAGACACCTTCACCGGGGAGCTGTTTTTT. Translated, it gives CAWKGDTFTGELFF.

This chain joins TRBV5-1 and TRBJ1-2, with 9 bases matching TRBD1. Germline loops: CDR1 SGHRS, CDR2 YFSETQ. This CDR3 has 15 residues. The ends lost 0 bases at V and 6 bases at J; junction bases unmatched: 6. CDR3 nucleotide sequence: TGCGCCAGCAGCTTGGCCGGGACAGGGAACGATGGCTACACCTTC. Translation gives CASSLAGTGNDGYTF.

This chain joins TRBV5-1 and TRBJ2-7; TRBD2 agrees at 11 bases. Germline CDR1 is SGHRS and CDR2 is YFSETQ. The CDR3 totals 15 residues. V dropped 0 bases and J dropped 3; count of bases not matched to a gene: 2. The CDR3 reads CASSLVTSGSYEQYF. In DNA, the CDR3 is TGCGCCAGCAGCTTGGTTACTAGCGGGAGCTACGAGCAGTACTTC.